Given below is one T cell receptor (beta chain) in context. These data are taken from a study of blood T cell repertoires in COVID-19. Turning to the study itself: T cells, B-cell-depleted T cells, or PBMCs supplied cDNA or gDNA.

The CDR3 has 18 residues. Looked up from germline, CDR1 is SGHRS and CDR2 is YFSETQ. The V segment lost 0 bases and the J segment 4 bases; nucleotides outside the gene matches: 15. Measured with immunoSEQ multiplex PCR; TCRdb has only the in-frame clones, and not every one. The sample lists about 220,000 clones; roughly four fifths were seen once. The receptor was derived from a woman aged 80 or over with COVID-19, enrolled during active disease. V gene TRBV5-1 combines with J gene TRBJ2-5; 7 bases line up with TRBD2. Sample: peripheral blood. The CDR3 is CASSLAKRGTGNGETQYF. Written as DNA, the CDR3 is TGCGCCAGCAGCTTGGCCAAGCGGGGTACGGGAAACGGAGAGACCCAGTACTTC.